This TCR beta chain is from a study of control samples from healthy donors and cancer patients. Here immunoSEQ multiplex PCR was the method, and the copy in TCRdb shows in-frame clones only, minus some. The sample consists of approximately 90,000 clones, just over 90% of them appearing once. The CDR3 is 15 residues long. Per germline, CDR1 SGHRS and CDR2 YFSETQ. The V gene lost 0 bases and the J gene lost 4 bases, with 11 bases spanning the gap. This receptor was taken from a woman in her twenties or thirties in good health. The chain couples TRBV5-1 to TRBJ2-1, with D possibly being TRBD1 (5 bases). The sample consisted of blood. The CDR3 coding sequence is TGCGCCAGCAGCTTGGCGGAACAGGAGTACAATGAGCAGTTCTTC. This encodes CASSLAEQEYNEQFF.